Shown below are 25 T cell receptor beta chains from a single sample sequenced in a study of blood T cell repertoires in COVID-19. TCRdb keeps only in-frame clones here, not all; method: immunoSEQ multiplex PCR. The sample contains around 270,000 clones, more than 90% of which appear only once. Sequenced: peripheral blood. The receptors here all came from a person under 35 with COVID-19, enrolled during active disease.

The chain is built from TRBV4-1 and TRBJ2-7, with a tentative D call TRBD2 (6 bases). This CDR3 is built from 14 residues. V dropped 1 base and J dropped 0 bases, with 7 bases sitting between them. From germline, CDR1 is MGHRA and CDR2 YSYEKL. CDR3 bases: TGCGCCAGCAGCCAAGGGAGGGCCTCCTACGAGCAGTACTTC. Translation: CASSQGRASYEQYF.

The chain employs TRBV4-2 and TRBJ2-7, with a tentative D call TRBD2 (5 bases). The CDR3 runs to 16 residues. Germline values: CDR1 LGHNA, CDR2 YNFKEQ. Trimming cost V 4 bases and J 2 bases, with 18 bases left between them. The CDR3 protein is CASSPNDWRTPYEQYF. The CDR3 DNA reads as TGTGCCAGCAGCCCCAATGACTGGAGGACCCCCTACGAGCAGTACTTC.

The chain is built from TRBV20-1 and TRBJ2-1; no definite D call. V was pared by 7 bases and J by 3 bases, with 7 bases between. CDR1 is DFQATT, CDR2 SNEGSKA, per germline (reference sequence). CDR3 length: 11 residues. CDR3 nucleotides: TGCAGTGGGGCACACTACAATGAGCAGTTCTTC. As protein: CSGAHYNEQFF.

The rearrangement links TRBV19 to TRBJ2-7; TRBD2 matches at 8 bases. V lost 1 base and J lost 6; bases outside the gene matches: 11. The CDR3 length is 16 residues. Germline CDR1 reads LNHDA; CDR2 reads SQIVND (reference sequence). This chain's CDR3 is CASSIVSGTGSGEQYF. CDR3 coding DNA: TGTGCCAGTAGTATAGTTAGCGGGACGGGAAGTGGCGAGCAGTACTTC.

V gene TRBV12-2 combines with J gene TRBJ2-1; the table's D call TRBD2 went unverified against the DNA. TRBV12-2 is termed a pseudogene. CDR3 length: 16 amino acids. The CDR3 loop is CASRLAKHGVCNEQFF. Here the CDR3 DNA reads TGTGCAAGTCGCTTAGCCAAGCATGGAGTATGCAATGAGCAGTTCTTC.

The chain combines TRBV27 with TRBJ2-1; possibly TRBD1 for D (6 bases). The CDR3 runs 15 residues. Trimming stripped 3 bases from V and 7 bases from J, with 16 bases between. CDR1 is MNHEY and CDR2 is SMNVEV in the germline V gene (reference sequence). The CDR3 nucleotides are TGTGCCAGCAGTTTTAGCAGAGGGGGAGAGAATGAGCAGTTCTTC. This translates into CASSFSRGGENEQFF.

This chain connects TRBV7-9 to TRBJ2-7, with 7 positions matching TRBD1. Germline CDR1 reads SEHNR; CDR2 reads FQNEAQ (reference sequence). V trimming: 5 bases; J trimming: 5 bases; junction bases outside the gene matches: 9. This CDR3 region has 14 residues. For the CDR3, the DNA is TGTGCCAGCAGCGACCGGGACAGTGAGGACGAGCAGTACTTC. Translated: CASSDRDSEDEQYF.

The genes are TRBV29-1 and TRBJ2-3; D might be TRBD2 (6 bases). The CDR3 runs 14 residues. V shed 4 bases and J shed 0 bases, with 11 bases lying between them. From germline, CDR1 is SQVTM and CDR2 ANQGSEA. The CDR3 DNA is TGCAGCGTTGCTAGCGACACTAGCACAGATACGCAGTATTTT. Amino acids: CSVASDTSTDTQYF.

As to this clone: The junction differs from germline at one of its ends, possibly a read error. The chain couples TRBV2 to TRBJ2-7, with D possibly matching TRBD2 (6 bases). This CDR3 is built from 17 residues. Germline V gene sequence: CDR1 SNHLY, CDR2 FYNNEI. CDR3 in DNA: TGTGCCAGCAGTAAAGCTAGCGTAAGAGGGAGCTCCTACGAGCAGTACTTC. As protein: CASSKASVRGSSYEQYF.

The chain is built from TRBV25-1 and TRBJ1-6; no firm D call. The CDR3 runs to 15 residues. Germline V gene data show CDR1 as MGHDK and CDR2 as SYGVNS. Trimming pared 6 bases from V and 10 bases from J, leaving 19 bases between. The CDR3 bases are TGTGCCAGCAGAACGGGTGGTCGCGGGGAATCACCCCTCCACTTT. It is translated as CASRTGGRGESPLHF.

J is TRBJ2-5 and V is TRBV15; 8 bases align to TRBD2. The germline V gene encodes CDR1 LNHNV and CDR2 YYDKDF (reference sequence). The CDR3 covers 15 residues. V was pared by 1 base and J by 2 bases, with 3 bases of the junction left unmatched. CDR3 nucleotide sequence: TGTGCCACCAGCAGAGCCTTAGCGGGACAAGAGACCCAGTACTTC. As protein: CATSRALAGQETQYF.

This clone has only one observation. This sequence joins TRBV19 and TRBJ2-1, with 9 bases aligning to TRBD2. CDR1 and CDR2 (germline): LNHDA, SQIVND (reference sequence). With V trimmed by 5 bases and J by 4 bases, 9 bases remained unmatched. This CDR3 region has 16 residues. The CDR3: CASSVTGAGGYNEQFF. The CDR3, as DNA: TGTGCCAGTAGTGTCACTGGTGCGGGAGGGTACAATGAGCAGTTCTTC.

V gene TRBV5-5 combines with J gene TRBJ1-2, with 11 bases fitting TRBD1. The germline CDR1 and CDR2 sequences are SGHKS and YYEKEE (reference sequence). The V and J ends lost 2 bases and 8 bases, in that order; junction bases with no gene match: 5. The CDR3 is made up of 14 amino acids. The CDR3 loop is CASSLGQGATGYTF. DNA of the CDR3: TGTGCCAGCAGCTTAGGACAGGGGGCGACCGGCTACACCTTC.

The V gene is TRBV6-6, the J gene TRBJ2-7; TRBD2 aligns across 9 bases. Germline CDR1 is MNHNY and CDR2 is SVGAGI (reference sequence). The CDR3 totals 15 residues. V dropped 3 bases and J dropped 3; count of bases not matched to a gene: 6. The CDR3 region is CASSYPLAGNYEQYF. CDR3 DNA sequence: TGTGCCAGCAGTTATCCTCTAGCGGGAAACTACGAGCAGTACTTC.

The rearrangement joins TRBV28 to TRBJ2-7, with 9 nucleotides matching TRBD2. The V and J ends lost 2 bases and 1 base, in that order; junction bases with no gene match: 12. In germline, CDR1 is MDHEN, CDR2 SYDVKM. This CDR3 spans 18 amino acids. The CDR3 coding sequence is TGTGCCAGCAGTTTACGGTGGGCAGCGGGAGGTCCATCCTACGAGCAGTACTTC. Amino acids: CASSLRWAAGGPSYEQYF.

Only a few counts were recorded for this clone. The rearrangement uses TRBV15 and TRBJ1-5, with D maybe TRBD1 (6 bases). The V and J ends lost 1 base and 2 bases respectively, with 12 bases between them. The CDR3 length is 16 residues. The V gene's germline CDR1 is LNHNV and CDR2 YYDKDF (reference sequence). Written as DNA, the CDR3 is TGTGCCACCAGCAGAGTCGGGGGGCAGGGCAATCAGCCCCAGCATTTT. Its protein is CATSRVGGQGNQPQHF.

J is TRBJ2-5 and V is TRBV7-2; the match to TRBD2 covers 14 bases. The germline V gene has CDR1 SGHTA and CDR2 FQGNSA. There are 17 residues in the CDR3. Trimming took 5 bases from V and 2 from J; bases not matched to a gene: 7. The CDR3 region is CASSLGTSGSGQETQYF. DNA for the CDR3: TGTGCCAGCAGCCTGGGGACTAGCGGGAGTGGACAAGAGACCCAGTACTTC.

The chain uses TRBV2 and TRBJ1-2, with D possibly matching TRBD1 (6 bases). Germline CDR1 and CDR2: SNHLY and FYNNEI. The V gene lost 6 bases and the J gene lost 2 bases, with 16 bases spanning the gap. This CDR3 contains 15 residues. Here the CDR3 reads CASRDSPLLNYGYTF. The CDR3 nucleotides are TGTGCCAGCAGGGACAGCCCGCTGTTAAACTATGGCTACACCTTC.

CDR3 loop: CASSQQFPYGYTF. The CDR3 DNA follows: TGTGCCAGCAGCCAACAGTTCCCCTATGGCTACACCTTC. The chain couples TRBV13 to TRBJ1-2; D call uncertain. Per germline, CDR1 PRHDT and CDR2 FYEKMQ (reference sequence). The CDR3 has 13 amino acids. V was clipped by 5 bases and J by 4 bases, with 11 bases between them.

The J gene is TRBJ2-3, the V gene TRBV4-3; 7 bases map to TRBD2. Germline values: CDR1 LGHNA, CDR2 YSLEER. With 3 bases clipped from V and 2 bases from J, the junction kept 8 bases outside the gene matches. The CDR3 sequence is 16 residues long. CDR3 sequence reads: CASSQTPLAVTDTQYF. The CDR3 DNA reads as TGCGCCAGCAGCCAGACCCCCCTAGCGGTCACAGATACGCAGTATTTT.

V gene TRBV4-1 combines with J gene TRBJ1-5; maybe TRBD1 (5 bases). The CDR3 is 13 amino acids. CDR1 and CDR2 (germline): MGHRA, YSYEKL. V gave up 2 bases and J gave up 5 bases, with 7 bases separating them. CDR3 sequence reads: CASSQPTDQPQHF. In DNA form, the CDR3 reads TGCGCCAGCAGCCAACCGACAGATCAGCCCCAGCATTTT.

The CDR3 nucleotides are TGTGCCACAGGACAGACCAATCAGCCCCAGCATTTT. Translated, it gives CATGQTNQPQHF. The chain is built from TRBV25-1 and TRBJ1-5, with D possibly matching TRBD1 (6 bases). CDR1 and CDR2 from the germline V gene are MGHDK and SYGVNS. This CDR3 region has 12 residues. The ends were cut back, 10 bases at V and 3 bases at J, with 10 bases in the middle.

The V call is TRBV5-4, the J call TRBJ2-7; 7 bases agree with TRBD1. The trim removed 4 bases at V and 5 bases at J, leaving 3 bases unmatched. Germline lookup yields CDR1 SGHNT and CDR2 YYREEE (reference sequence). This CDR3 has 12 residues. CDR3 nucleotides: TGTGCCAGCAGCAAGGACAGGAACGAGCAGTACTTC. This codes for CASSKDRNEQYF.

In DNA form, the CDR3 reads TGTGCCAGCAGCTTAGGCGACGGAGGTTACAATGAAGCTTTCTTT. It encodes CASSLGDGGYNEAFF. The V gene is TRBV7-2, the J gene TRBJ1-1; no clear D gene. V was clipped by 1 base and J by 7 bases, with 16 bases between them. The CDR3 is made up of 15 amino acids. Germline loops: CDR1 SGHTA, CDR2 FQGNSA. Full variable domain (remainder filled in from reference TRBV7-2 and TRBJ1-1): GAGVSQSPSNKVTEKGKDVELRCDPISGHTALYWYRQSLGQGLEFLIYFQGNSAPDKSGLPSDRFSAERTGGSVSTLTIQRTQQEDSAVYLCASSLGDGGYNEAFFGQGTRLTVV.

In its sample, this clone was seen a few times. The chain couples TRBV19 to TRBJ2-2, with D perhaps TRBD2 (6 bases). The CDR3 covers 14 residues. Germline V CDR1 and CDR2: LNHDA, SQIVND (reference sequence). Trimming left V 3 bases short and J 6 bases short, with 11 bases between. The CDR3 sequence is CASSIAQRAGELFF. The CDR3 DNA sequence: TGTGCCAGTAGTATCGCGCAGCGGGCCGGGGAGCTGTTTTTT. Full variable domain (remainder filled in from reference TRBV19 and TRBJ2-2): DGGITQSPKYLFRKEGQNVTLSCEQNLNHDAMYWYRQDPGQGLRLIYYSQIVNDFQKGDIAEGYSVSREKKESFPLTVTSAQKNPTAFYLCASSIAQRAGELFFGEGSRLTVL.